This T cell receptor (beta chain) was identified in a study of CD8+CD57+ T cells in acquired aplastic anemia. Whole-study context: Each DNA sample taken from sorted CD4+ and CD8+ cells came to 3 to 4 ug on average.

Genomic DNA constituted the template upon which TCR beta VDJ and CDR3 profiling was performed. In TCRdb, the reads were re-called with MiXCR into one record per CDR3 protein. The table includes 150,000 to 200,000 distinct CDR3 sequences, about 64% detected once. On this clonotype: Antigen: not known.

CDR1 SGDLS and CDR2 YYNGEE come from the germline V gene. This CDR3 is 14 amino acids long. Trimming removed 4 bases from V and 9 bases from J, with 20 bases in between. Overall study findings and caveats: The study found no significant CD8+ Simpson's diversity difference between patients and controls. A set of 25 to 35 CD8+ CDR3 sequences was shared between patients and controls, and these sequences appeared highly expressed in patients.

The sample was sorted CD4+, CD8+, or CD8+CD57+ T cells (not recorded which) from PBMCs. This TCR derives from a human donor in good health. J is TRBJ2-7 and V is TRBV9; no clear D gene. The CDR3 region is CASSNDRRQAVQYF. CDR3 coding DNA: TGTGCCAGCAGCAACGACCGGCGTCAGGCTGTGCAGTACTTC.